A single sample gave rise to the 3 T cell receptor beta chains below, sequenced in a study of blood T cell repertoires in COVID-19. The data were produced by immunoSEQ multiplex PCR, yet TCRdb's version contains in-frame clones alone and is incomplete. The table has under 150,000 clones, over 75% seen once; the top ten hold 3.9%. The sequencing sample was made of PBMCs or T cells enriched from blood (not recorded which). Every receptor here comes from a man aged 50-59 years in a cohort exposed to, infected with or recovered from COVID-19 (not recorded which).

The chain is built from TRBV7-2 and TRBJ2-5; D gene unclear. In germline, CDR1 is SGHTA, CDR2 FQGNSA. The CDR3 spans 14 residues. Deletions cut 5 bases from V and 7 bases from J, with 17 bases between. This chain's CDR3 is CASSNGVYMGTQYF. The CDR3 DNA sequence: TGTGCCAGCAGCAATGGAGTCTATATGGGGACCCAGTACTTC.

V is TRBV3-1 (or the pseudogene TRBV3-2) and J is TRBJ1-6, with D tentatively TRBD1 (6 bases). The CDR3 is 15 residues long. Germline V gene lookup returns CDR1 LGHDT and CDR2 YNNKEL (reference sequence). V lost 0 bases and J 10 bases, leaving 13 bases between the germline ends. The CDR3 protein is CASSQEWGPGSPLHF. The DNA for the CDR3 is TGTGCCAGCAGCCAAGAATGGGGGCCAGGGTCACCCCTCCACTTT.

The chain recombines TRBV11-2 with TRBJ2-5, with TRBD2 as a possible D gene (6 bases). V was clipped by 1 base and J by 3 bases, with 15 bases between them. The germline CDR1 and CDR2 sequences are SGHAT and FQNNGV. The CDR3 is 16 amino acids. CDR3 DNA sequence: TGTGCCAGCAGCTTAGTAGGGCAGGAGGGAAAAGAGACCCAGTACTTC. It encodes CASSLVGQEGKETQYF.